The entry below gives a single T cell receptor (beta chain) sequence along with its context. CDR3 length: 15 residues. V lost 3 bases to trimming and J lost 3 bases; unmatched junction nucleotides: 7. Germline values: CDR1 DFQATT, CDR2 SNEGSKA (reference sequence). These data come from a study of blood T cell repertoires in COVID-19. In the authors' methods: For nucleated cells, counts were estimated from reference gene primer amplification. Some clones are missing from TCRdb's copy, which holds only in-frame ones; the method was immunoSEQ multiplex PCR. Clone size and V and J calls were adopted from that table, with D and trimming inferred from the DNA. The table records about 240,000 clones, 82% of them present only once.

The TCR originated in a woman aged 60-70 years with active or convalescent COVID-19. This chain links TRBV20-1 with TRBJ2-7; 11 bases line up with TRBD2. Source material: peripheral blood. DNA for the CDR3: TGCAGTGCTAGTATAGCGGGGGGGCAGGTCTACGAGCAGTACTTC. This sequence encodes CSASIAGGQVYEQYF.